This section outlines one TCR beta chain sequence together with its context. This sample was taken from a study of response to subunit inactivated influenza vaccine. Each CDR3 protein is one row after TCRdb ran MiXCR on the RT-PCR reads. The table includes over 450,000 distinct CDR3 sequences, 10% to 15% detected once. Trimming cost V 3 bases and J 4 bases, with 14 bases left between them. The CDR3 runs to 14 residues. The germline gives CDR1 DFQATT, CDR2 SNEGSKA (reference sequence). This TCR was recovered from a man aged 45-60 years who received an inactivated influenza vaccine. The chain carries TRBV20-1 and TRBJ2-3, with D unclear. Sequencing was performed on PBMCs from blood, taken roughly 45 days after vaccination. The CDR3 DNA sequence: TGCAGTGCTAGCCCCATCTCGAGCGCAGATACGCAGTATTTT. This sequence encodes CSASPISSADTQYF.